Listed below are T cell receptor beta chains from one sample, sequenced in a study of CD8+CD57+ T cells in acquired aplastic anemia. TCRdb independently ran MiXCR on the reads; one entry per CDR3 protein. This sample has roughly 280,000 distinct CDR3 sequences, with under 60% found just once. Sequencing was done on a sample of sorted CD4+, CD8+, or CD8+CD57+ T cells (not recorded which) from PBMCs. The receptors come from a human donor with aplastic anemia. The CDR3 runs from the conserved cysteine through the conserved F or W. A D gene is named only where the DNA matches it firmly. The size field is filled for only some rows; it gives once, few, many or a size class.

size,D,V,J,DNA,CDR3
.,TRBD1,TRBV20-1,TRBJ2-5,TGCAGTGCTAGCCGACTTACAGGGGGCAAGGAGACCCAGTACTTC,CSASRLTGGKETQYF
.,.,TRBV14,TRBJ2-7,TGTGCCAGCAGCCACTCTGAGGAGGGTCTCCTTTTGGAGCAGTACTTC,CASSHSEEGLLLEQYF
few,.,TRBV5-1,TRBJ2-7,TGCGCCAGCAGCTACCAGGGAACCTACGAGCAGTACTTC,CASSYQGTYEQYF
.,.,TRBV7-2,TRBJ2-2,TGTGCCAGCAGCGCTTGGGGTTTGTCGAACACCGGGGAGCTGTTTTTT,CASSAWGLSNTGELFF
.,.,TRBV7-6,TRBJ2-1,TGTGCCAGCAGCCAGGGCGGGGTGAATGAGCAGTTCTTC,CASSQGGVNEQFF
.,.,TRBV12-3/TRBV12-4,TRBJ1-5,TGTGCCAGCAGTCCCGGGACCGAGGGCAATCAGCCCCAGCATTTT,CASSPGTEGNQPQHF
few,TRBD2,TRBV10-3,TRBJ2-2,TGTGCCATCAGTGAGTCGGAATTAGCGGGAGAGGAGCTGTTTTTT,CAISESELAGEELFF
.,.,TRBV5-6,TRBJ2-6,TGTGCCAGCTTGGGAACCAGGGGGGCCAACGTCCTGACTTTC,CASLGTRGANVLTF
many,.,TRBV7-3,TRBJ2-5,TGTGCCAGCAGCCGCGATCCGACGGGAGAGACCCAGTACTTC,CASSRDPTGETQYF
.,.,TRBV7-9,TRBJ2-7,TGTGCCAGCAGTGGGCAGGCCAACTACGAGCAGTACTTC,CASSGQANYEQYF
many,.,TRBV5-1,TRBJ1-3,TGCGCCAGCAGCTTGGAAGGGACCGCCCGCTCTGGAAACACCATATATTTT,CASSLEGTARSGNTIYF
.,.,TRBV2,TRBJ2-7,TGTGCCAGCACCTCGGACGAACACGAGCAGTACTTC,CASTSDEHEQYF
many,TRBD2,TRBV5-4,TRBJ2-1,TGTGCCAGCAGCTCCCACAGCGGGACTTACAATGAGCAGTTCTTC,CASSSHSGTYNEQFF
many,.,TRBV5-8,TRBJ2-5,TGTGCCAGCAGCTCGCGGACATTTCAAGAGACCCAGTACTTC,CASSSRTFQETQYF
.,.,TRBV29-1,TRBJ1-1,TGCAGCGCATCGTCTAACAGAGACCCTGAGGCTTTCTTT,CSASSNRDPEAFF
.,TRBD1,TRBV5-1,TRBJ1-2,TGCGCCAGCAGCAAAGGAGGACAGGAGGCTAACTATGGCTACACCTTC,CASSKGGQEANYGYTF
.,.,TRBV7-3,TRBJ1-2,TGTGCCAGCAGTTTTTCCAGCCGCTACACCTTC,CASSFSSRYTF
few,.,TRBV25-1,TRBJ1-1,TGTGCCAGCAGTGACCGAGACACTCGGGGCACTGAAGCTTTCTTT,CASSDRDTRGTEAFF
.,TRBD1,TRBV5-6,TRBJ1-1,TGTGCCAGCAGCTTGAGGAAGGGACAGGGTTGGGGAGACATGAACACTGAAGCTTTCTTT,CASSLRKGQGWGDMNTEAFF
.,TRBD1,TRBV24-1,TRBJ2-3,TGTGCCACCAGTGACCGGGGACAGGGGACAGATACGCAGTATTTT,CATSDRGQGTDTQYF
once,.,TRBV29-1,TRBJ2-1,TGCAGCGTGCGCGGGGGCCCCGGTTACAATGAGCAGTTCTTC,CSVRGGPGYNEQFF
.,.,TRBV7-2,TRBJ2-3,TGTGCCAGCAGCTTAGGGGAGGAGAATACGCAGTATTTT,CASSLGEENTQYF
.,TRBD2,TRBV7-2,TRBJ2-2,TGTGCCAGCACCGAACCGCTAGCGGGGGGGCCCGGGGAGCTGTTTTTT,CASTEPLAGGPGELFF
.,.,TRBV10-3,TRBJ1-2,TGTGCCATCATGGGACCCATTTATGGCTACACCTTC,CAIMGPIYGYTF
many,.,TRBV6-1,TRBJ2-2,TGTGCCAGCAATAACAGGGCGGGGACCGGGGAGCTGTTTTTT,CASNNRAGTGELFF
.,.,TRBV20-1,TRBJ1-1,TGCAGTGCTAGAGATCTTTCGCAGGGTCCGGCTTTCTTT,CSARDLSQGPAFF
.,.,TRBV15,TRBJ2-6,TGTGCCACCAGCGGGCGACAGGCTGGGGCCAACGTCCTGACTTTC,CATSGRQAGANVLTF
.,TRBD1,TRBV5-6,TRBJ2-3,TGTGCCAGCAGCCTACATCAAACCGGGACAGCTCATACGCAGTATTTT,CASSLHQTGTAHTQYF
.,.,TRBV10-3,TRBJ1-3,TGTGCCATCAGTGGCGGGGATCCGAACACCATATATTTT,CAISGGDPNTIYF
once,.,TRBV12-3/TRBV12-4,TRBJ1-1,TGTGCCAGCAGTTTATCGTCAGGAGGCAACACTGAAGCTTTCTTT,CASSLSSGGNTEAFF
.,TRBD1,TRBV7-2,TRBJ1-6,TGTGCCAGCAGCGGGACAGGGAACTCACCCCTCCACTTT,CASSGTGNSPLHF